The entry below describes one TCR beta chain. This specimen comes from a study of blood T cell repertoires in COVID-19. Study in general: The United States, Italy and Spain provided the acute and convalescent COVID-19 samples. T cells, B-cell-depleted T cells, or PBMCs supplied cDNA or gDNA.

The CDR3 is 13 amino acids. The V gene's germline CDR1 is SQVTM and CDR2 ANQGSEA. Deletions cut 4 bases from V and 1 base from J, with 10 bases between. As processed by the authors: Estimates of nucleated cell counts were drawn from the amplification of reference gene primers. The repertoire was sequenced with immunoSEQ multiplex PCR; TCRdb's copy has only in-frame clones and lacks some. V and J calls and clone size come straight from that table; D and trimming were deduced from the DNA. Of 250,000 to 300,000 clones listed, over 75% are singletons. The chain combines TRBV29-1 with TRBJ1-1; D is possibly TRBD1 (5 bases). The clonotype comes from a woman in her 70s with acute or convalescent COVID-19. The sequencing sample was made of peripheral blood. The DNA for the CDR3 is TGCAGCGTTGCAGGGTTATCGAACACTGAAGCTTTCTTT. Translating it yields CSVAGLSNTEAFF.